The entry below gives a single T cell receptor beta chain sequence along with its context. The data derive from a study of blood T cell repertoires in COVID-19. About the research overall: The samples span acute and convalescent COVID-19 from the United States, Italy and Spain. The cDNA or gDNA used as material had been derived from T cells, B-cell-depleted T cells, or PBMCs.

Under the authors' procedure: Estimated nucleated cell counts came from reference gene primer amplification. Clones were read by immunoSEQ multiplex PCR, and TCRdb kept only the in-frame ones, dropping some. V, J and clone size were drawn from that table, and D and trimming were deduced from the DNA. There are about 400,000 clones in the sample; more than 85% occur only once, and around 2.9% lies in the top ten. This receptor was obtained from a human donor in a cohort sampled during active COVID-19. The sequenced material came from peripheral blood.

This chain's CDR3 is CASSLLFSGVGDTQYF. The CDR3 region has the DNA TGTGCCAGCAGCTTGTTATTCTCGGGGGTAGGGGATACGCAGTATTTT. This rearrangement joins TRBV5-4 to TRBJ2-3; the D gene is possibly TRBD2 (6 bases). The CDR3 has 16 amino acids. The V end lost 1 base, the J end lost 6 bases, and 18 bases lay between the germline ends. Germline loops: CDR1 SGHNT, CDR2 YYREEE (reference sequence).